This T cell receptor beta chain was captured in a study of radiotherapy plus CTLA-4 blockade in lung cancer. The overall study: Disease control reached less than 40%, with objective responses in approximately 17%. The study, taken as a whole, reports: How blood T cell clones changed early, along with interferon-beta, reportedly forecast response best. Following radiotherapy plus ipilimumab, tumor-derived TCR clones expanded in the blood.

Focal radiation plus CTLA-4 blockade with ipilimumab was administered to patients who had chemo-refractory metastatic non-small-cell lung cancer. Turning to this clone: The antigen remains undetermined.

Sequenced by immunoSEQ multiplex PCR; TCRdb stores in-frame clones only, minus some. The sample lists some 15,000 clones, 72% occurring once. In germline, CDR1 is SGHTA, CDR2 FQGNSA. This CDR3 is 16 amino acids long. J gave up 1 base and V 0 bases, and 2 bases lay outside the gene matches. The specimen was peripheral blood, collected from a patient treated with radiotherapy plus ipilimumab. This sequence originates from a human donor with non-small cell lung cancer whose response to radiotherapy plus ipilimumab could not be evaluated. V usage is TRBV7-2 and J usage is TRBJ2-3; TRBD2 agrees at 9 bases. The CDR3 reads CASSLAASGGTDTQYF. In DNA form, the CDR3 reads TGTGCCAGCAGCTTAGCGGCTAGCGGGGGCACAGATACGCAGTATTTT.